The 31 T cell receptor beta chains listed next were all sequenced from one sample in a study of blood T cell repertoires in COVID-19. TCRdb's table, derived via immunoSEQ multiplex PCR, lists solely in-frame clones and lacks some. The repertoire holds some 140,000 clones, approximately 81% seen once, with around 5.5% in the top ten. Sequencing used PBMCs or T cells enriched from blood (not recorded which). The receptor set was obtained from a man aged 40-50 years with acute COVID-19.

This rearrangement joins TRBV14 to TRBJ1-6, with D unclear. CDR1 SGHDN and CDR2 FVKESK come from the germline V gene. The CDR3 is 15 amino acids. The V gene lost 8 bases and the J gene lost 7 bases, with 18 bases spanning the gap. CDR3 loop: CASSLGGLYNSPLHF. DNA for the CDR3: TGTGCCAGCTCCCTTGGAGGGCTATACAATTCACCCCTCCACTTT.

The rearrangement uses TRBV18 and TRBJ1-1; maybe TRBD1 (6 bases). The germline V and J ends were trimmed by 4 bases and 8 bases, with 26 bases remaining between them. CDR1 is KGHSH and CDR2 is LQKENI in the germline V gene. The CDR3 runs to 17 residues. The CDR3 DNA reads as TGTGCCAGCTCACTGTCCCTACAATACTCTACAGGGACCGAAGCTTTCTTT. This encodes CASSLSLQYSTGTEAFF.

Written as DNA, the CDR3 is TGTGCCAGCAGGTCCCCGGGGGGCGATCAGCCCCAGCATTTT. Protein: CASRSPGGDQPQHF. The chain links TRBV28 to TRBJ1-5; the D gene is possibly TRBD1 (6 bases). Germline values: CDR1 MDHEN, CDR2 SYDVKM. V was clipped by 6 bases and J by 5 bases, with 14 bases between them. This CDR3 region has 14 residues.

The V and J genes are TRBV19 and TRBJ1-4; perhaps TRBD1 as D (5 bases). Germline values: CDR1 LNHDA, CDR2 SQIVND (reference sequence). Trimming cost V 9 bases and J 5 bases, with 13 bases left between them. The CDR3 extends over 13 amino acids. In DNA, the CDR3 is TGTGCCAGCCGACAGATACTAAATGAAAAACTGTTTTTT. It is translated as CASRQILNEKLFF.

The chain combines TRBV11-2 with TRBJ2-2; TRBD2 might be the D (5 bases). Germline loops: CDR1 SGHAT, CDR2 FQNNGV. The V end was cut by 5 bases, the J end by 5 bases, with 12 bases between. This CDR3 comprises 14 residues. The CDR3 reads CASSPSWITGELFF. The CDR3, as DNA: TGTGCCAGCAGCCCTAGCTGGATTACCGGGGAGCTGTTTTTT.

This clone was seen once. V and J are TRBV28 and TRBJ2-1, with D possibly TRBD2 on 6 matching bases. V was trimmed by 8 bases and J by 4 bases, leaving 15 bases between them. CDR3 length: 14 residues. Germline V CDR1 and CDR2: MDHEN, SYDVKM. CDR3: CASHLAGLYNEQFF. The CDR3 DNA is TGTGCCAGCCATCTTGCGGGGTTATACAATGAGCAGTTCTTC.

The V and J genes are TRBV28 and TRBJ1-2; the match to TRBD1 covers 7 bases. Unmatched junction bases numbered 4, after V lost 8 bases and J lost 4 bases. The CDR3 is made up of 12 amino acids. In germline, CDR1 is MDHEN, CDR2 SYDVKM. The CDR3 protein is CASRQGSYGYTF. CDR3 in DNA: TGTGCCAGCCGACAGGGCAGCTATGGCTACACCTTC.

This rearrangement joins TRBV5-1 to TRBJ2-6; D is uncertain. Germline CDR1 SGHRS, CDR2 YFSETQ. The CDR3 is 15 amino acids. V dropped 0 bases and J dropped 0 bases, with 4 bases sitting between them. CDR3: CASSLALSGANVLTF. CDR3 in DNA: TGCGCCAGCAGCTTGGCCCTCTCTGGGGCCAACGTCCTGACTTTC.

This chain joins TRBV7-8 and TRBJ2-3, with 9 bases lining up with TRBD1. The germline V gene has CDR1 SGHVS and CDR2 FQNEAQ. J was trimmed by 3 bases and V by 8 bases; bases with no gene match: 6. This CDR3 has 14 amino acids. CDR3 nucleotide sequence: TGTGCCAGCGGGCGGGACAGGGAGACAGATACGCAGTATTTT. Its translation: CASGRDRETDTQYF.

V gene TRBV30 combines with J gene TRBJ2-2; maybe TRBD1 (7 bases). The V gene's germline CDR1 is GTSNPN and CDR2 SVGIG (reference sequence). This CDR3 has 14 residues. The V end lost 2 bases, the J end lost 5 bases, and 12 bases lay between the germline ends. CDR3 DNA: TGTGCCTGGAGTCTCAGGGGGGTGACCGGGGAGCTGTTTTTT. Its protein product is CAWSLRGVTGELFF. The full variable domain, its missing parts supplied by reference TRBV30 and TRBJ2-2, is SQTIHQWPATLVQPVGSPLSLECTVEGTSNPNLYWYRQAAGRGLQLLFYSVGIGQISSEVPQNLSASRPQDRQFILSSKKLLLSDSGFYLCAWSLRGVTGELFFGEGSRLTVL.

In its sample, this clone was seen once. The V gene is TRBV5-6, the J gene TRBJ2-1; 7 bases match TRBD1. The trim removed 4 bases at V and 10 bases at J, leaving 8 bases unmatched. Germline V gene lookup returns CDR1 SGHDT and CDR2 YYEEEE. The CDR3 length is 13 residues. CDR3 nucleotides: TGTGCCAGCAGCCCGTCCCCGGACAGGGAGCAGTTCTTC. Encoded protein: CASSPSPDREQFF.

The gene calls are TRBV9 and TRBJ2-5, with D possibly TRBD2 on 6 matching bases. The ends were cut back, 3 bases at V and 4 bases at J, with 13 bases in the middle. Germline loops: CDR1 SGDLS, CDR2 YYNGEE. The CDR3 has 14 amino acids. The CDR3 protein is CASSGHGGSETQYF. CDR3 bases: TGTGCCAGCAGCGGACATGGAGGGTCAGAGACCCAGTACTTC.

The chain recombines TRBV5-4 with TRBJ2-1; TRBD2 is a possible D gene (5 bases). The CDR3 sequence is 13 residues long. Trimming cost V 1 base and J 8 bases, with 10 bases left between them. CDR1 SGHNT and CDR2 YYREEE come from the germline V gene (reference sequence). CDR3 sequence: CASSLFFGDEQFF. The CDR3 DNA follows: TGTGCCAGCAGCTTGTTCTTCGGGGATGAGCAGTTCTTC.

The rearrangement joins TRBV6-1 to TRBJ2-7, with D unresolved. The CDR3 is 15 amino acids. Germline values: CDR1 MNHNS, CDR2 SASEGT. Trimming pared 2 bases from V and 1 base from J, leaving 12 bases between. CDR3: CASSEQWSRSYEQYF. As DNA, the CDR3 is TGTGCCAGCAGTGAACAGTGGAGCCGTTCCTACGAGCAGTACTTC.

CDR3 sequence reads: CASSYPTSGNTGELFF. The CDR3 region has the DNA TGTGCCAGCAGCTACCCGACTAGCGGTAACACCGGGGAGCTGTTTTTT. The chain carries TRBV7-9 and TRBJ2-2; 9 bases are a match to TRBD2. This CDR3 is 16 amino acids long. The V gene's germline CDR1 is SEHNR and CDR2 FQNEAQ (reference sequence). With 4 bases clipped from V and 2 bases from J, the junction kept 5 bases outside the gene matches.

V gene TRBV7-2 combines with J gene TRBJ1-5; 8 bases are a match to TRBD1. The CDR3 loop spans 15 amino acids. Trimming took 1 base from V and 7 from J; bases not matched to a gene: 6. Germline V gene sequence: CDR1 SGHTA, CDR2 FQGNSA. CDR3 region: CASSLDRGVEQPQHF. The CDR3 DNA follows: TGTGCCAGCAGCTTAGACAGGGGGGTAGAGCAGCCCCAGCATTTT.

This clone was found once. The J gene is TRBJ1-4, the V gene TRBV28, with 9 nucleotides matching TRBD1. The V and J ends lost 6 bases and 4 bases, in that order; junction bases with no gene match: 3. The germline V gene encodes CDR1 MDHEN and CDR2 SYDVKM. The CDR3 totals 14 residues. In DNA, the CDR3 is TGTGCCAGCAGGAGGACAGGGGATAATGAAAAACTGTTTTTT. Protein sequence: CASRRTGDNEKLFF.

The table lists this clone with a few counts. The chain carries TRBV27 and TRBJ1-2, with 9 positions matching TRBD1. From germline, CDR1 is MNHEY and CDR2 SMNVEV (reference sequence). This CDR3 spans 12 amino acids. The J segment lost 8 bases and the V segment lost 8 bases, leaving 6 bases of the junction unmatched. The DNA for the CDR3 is TGTGCCAGCGTACCCGGACAGGGGGGCTACACCTTC. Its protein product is CASVPGQGGYTF.

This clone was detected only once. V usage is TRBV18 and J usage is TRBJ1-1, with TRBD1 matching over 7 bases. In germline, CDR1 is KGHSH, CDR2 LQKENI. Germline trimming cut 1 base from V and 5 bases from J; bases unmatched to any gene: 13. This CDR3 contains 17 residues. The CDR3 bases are TGTGCCAGCTCACCACAGTCGGGCAGGGGGAAAGAGACTGAAGCTTTCTTT. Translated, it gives CASSPQSGRGKETEAFF.

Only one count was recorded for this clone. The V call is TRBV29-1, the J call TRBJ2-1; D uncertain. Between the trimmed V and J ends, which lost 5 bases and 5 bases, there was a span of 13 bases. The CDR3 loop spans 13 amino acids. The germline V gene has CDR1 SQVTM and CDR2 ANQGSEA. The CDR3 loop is CSVWNVGHNEQFF. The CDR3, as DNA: TGCAGCGTTTGGAATGTTGGGCACAATGAGCAGTTCTTC.

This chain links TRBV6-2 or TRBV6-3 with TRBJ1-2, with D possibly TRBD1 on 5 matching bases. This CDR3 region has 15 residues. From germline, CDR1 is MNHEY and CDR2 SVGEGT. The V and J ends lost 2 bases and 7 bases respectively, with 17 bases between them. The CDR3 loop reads CASSYGRGSLSGYTF. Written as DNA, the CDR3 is TGTGCCAGCAGTTACGGGCGGGGCAGCCTCAGTGGCTACACCTTC.

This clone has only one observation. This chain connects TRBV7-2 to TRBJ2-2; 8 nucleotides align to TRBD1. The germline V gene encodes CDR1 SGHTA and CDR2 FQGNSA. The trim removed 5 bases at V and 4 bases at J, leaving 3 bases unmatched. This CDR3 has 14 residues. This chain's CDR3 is CASSQDRGTGELFF. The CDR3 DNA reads TGTGCCAGCAGCCAAGACAGGGGCACCGGGGAGCTGTTTTTT.

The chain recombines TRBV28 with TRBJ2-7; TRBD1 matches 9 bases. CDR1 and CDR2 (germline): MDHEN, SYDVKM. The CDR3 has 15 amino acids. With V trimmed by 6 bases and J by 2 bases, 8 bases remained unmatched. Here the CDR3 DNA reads TGTGCCAGCAGCAGAGGGACAGGGAACACCTACGAGCAGTACTTC. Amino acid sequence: CASSRGTGNTYEQYF.

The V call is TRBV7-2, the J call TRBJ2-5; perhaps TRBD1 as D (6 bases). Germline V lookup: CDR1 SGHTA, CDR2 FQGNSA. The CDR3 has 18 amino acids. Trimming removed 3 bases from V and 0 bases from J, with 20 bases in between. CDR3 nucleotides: TGTGCCAGCAGCTTTGGACAGTTCGGGACGTGGTACCAAGAGACCCAGTACTTC. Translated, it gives CASSFGQFGTWYQETQYF.

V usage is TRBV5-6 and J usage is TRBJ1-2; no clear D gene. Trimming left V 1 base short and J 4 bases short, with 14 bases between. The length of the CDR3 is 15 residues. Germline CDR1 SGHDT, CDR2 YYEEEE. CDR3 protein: CASSLYAGAGYGYTF. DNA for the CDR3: TGTGCCAGCAGCTTGTATGCGGGAGCAGGCTATGGCTACACCTTC. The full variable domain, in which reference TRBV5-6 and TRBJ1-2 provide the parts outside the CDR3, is DAGVTQSPTHLIKTRGQQVTLRCSPKSGHDTVSWYQQALGQGPQFIFQYYEEEERQRGNFPDRFSGHQFPNYSSELNVNALLLGDSALYLCASSLYAGAGYGYTFGSGTRLTVV.

CDR3 in amino acids: CASSLSFAAKNIQYF. CDR3 sequence (DNA): TGTGCCAGCAGTTTAAGCTTTGCCGCCAAAAACATTCAGTACTTC. V usage is TRBV27 and J usage is TRBJ2-4; D call uncertain. With 2 bases removed from V and 1 base from J, the gap between germline ends came to 9 bases. Germline V gene sequence: CDR1 MNHEY, CDR2 SMNVEV (reference sequence). The length of the CDR3 is 15 residues.

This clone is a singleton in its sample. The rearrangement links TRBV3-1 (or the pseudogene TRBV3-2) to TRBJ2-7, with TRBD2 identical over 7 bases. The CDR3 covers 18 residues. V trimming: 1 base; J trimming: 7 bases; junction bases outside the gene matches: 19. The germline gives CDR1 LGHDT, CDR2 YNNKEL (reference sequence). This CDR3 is CASSQGDLRLAGEREQYF. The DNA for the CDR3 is TGTGCCAGCAGCCAAGGCGATCTGAGACTAGCCGGGGAGCGGGAGCAGTACTTC.

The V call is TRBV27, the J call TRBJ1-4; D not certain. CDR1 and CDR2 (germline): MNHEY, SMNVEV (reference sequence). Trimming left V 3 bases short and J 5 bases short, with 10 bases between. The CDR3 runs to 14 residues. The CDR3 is CASSFRRGNEKLFF. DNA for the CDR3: TGTGCCAGCAGTTTCCGGAGAGGGAATGAAAAACTGTTTTTT. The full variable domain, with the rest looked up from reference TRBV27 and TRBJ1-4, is EAQVTQNPRYLITVTGKKLTVTCSQNMNHEYMSWYRQDPGLGLRQIYYSMNVEVTDKGDVPEGYKVSRKEKRNFPLILESPSPNQTSLYFCASSFRRGNEKLFFGSGTQLSVL.

The CDR3 DNA reads TGTGCCAGCAGCACAATAGACAGGGATGGAAACACCATATATTTT. It encodes CASSTIDRDGNTIYF. The rearrangement joins TRBV7-9 to TRBJ1-3; 7 nucleotides agree with TRBD1. CDR3 size: 15 residues. CDR1 is SEHNR, CDR2 FQNEAQ, per germline (reference sequence). With 5 bases clipped from V and 3 bases from J, the junction kept 7 bases outside the gene matches.

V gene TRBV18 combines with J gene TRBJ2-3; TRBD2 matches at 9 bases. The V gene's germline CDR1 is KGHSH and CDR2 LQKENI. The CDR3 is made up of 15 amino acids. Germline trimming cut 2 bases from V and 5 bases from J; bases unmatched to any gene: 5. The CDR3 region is CASSPGVAGEDTQYF. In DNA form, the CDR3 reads TGTGCCAGCTCACCAGGGGTAGCGGGGGAAGATACGCAGTATTTT.

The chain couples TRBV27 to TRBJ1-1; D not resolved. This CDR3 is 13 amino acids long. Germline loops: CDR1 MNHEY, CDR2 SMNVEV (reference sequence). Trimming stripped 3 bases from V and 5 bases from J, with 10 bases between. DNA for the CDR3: TGTGCCAGCAGTTTTAGCACGAGGACTGAAGCTTTCTTT. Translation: CASSFSTRTEAFF.